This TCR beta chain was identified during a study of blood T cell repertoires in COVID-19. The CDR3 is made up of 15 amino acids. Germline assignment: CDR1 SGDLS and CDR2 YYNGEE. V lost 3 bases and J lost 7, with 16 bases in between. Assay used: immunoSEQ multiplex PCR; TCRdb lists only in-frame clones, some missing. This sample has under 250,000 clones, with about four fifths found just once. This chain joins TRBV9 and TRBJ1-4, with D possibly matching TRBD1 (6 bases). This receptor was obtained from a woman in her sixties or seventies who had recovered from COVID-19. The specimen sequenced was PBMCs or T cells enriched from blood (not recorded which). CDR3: CASSAEGQGTEKLFF. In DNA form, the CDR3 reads TGTGCCAGCAGCGCCGAAGGGCAGGGGACTGAAAAACTGTTTTTT.